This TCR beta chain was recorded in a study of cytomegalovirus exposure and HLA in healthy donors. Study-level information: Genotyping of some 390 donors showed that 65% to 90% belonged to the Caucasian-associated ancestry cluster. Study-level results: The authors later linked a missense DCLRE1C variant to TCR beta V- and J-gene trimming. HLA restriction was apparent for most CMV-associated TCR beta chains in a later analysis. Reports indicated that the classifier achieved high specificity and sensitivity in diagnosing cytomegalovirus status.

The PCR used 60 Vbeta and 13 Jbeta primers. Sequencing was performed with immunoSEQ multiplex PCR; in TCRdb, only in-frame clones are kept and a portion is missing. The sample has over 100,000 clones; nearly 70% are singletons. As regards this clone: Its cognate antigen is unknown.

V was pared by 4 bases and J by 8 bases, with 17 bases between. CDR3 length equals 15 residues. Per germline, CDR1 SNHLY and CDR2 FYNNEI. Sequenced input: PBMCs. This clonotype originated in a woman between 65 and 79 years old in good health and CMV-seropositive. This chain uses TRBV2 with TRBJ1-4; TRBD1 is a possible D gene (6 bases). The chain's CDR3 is CASSVLQGVKEKLFF. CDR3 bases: TGTGCCAGCAGTGTATTACAGGGAGTAAAGGAAAAACTGTTTTTT. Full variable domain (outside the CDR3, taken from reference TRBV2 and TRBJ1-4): EPEVTQTPSHQVTQMGQEVILRCVPISNHLYFYWYRQILGQKVEFLVSFYNNEISEKSEIFDDQFSVERPDGSNFTLKIRSTKLEDSAMYFCASSVLQGVKEKLFFGSGTQLSVL.